The rows below give T cell receptor beta chains drawn from one sample of a study of cytomegalovirus exposure and HLA in healthy donors. TCRdb keeps only in-frame clones here, not all; method: immunoSEQ multiplex PCR. The sample records 250,000 to 350,000 clones, around 65% being singletons. Sequenced sample: PBMCs. The receptors shown here come from a female donor in good health and CMV-seronegative. Both conserved end residues are part of each CDR3. The D gene is left open where the match is weak.

D	V	J	CDR3
NA	TRBV28	TRBJ2-6	CASSPTGFSGANVLTF
NA	TRBV30	TRBJ2-5	CAWSGLLGQETQYF
NA	TRBV29-1	TRBJ1-5	CSVAPQGANQPQHF
NA	TRBV7-3	TRBJ2-1	CASSLFQVGVSEQFF
TRBD1	TRBV28	TRBJ1-5	CASTGRDREGGNQPQHF
TRBD2	TRBV5-1	TRBJ2-7	CASSLEWGGEQYF
TRBD2	TRBV5-4	TRBJ2-5	CASSLGWGLAGLYQETQYF
NA	TRBV11-2	TRBJ2-5	CASSQNLAEGGETQYF
TRBD2	TRBV5-1	TRBJ2-6	CASSTGRNAGANVLTF
NA	TRBV9	TRBJ1-1	CASSVDRGEAFF
NA	TRBV5-1	TRBJ2-7	CASSLTTGIGEQYF
NA	TRBV6-5	TRBJ2-7	CASSPGTSSYEQYF
NA	TRBV6-1	TRBJ2-3	CASSDPGADTQYF
NA	TRBV27	TRBJ2-6	CASSPLDSNSGANVLTF
TRBD2	TRBV7-3	TRBJ2-2	CASSSRPQRAGGLNTGELFF
NA	TRBV6-5	TRBJ2-5	CASSLGLVGTQYF
TRBD1	TRBV15	TRBJ1-4	CATSRVSRGNEKLFF
NA	TRBV7-9	TRBJ2-6	CASSITGSGANVLTF